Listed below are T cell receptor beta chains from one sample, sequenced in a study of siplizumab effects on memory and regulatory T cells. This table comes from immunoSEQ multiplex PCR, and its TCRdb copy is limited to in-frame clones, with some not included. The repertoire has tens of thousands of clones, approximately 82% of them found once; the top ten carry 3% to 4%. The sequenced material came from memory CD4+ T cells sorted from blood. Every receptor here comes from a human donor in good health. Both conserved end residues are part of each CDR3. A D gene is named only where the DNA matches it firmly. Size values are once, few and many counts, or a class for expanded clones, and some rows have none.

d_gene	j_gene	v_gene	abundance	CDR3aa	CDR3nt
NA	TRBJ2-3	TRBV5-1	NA	CASSLQNTDTQYF	TGCGCCAGCAGCTTACAGAACACAGATACGCAGTATTTT
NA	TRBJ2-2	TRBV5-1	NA	CASKASAGTNTGELFF	TGCGCCAGCAAGGCATCCGCGGGGACGAACACCGGGGAGCTGTTTTTT
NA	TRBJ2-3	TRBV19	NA	CASSMASDTQYF	TGTGCCAGTAGTATGGCTTCAGATACGCAGTATTTT
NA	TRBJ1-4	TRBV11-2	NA	CASSYQAGWEKLFF	TGTGCCAGCAGCTATCAAGCCGGGTGGGAAAAACTGTTTTTT
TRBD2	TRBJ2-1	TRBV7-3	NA	CASSTRLAGGDEQFF	TGTGCCAGCAGCACGAGGTTAGCGGGAGGGGATGAGCAGTTCTTC
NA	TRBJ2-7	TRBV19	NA	CASKPDSKRGYEQYF	TGTGCCAGTAAACCGGACAGTAAGAGGGGTTACGAGCAGTACTTC
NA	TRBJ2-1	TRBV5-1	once	CASSWQPSSYNEQFF	TGCGCCAGCAGCTGGCAGCCTAGCTCCTACAATGAGCAGTTCTTC
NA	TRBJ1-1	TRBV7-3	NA	CASSRQKNTEAFF	TGTGCCAGCAGCCGACAGAAGAACACTGAAGCTTTCTTT
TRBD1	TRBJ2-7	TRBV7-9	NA	CASTWDRNSYEQYF	TGTGCCAGCACCTGGGACAGGAACTCCTACGAGCAGTACTTC
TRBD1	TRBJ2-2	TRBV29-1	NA	CSVGQGAYGELFF	TGCAGCGTGGGACAGGGGGCGTACGGGGAGCTGTTTTTT
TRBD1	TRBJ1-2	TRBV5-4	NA	CASSLVGMRQGATNYGYTF	TGTGCCAGCAGCTTGGTGGGGATGAGACAGGGGGCAACTAACTATGGCTACACCTTC
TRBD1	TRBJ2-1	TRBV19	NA	CASSIVDRGQSFF	TGTGCCAGTAGTATAGTTGACAGGGGGCAGAGTTTCTTC
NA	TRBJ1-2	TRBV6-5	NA	CASSRGGSDGYTF	TGTGCCAGCAGTCGAGGGGGGTCGGACGGCTACACCTTC
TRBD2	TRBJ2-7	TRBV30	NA	CVWSATRLAATYEQYF	TGTGTCTGGAGTGCCACCCGACTAGCGGCTACCTACGAGCAGTACTTC
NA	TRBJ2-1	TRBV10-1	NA	CASSDGSGSYNEQFF	TGCGCCAGCAGTGACGGATCGGGCTCCTACAATGAGCAGTTCTTC
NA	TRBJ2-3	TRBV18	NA	CASSPLGRTDTQYF	TGTGCCAGCTCACCACTAGGCCGCACAGATACGCAGTATTTT